One sample yielded the 26 T cell receptor beta chains listed below, sequenced in a study of patients and donors after allogeneic stem cell transplantation. TCRdb re-analysed the RT-PCR reads in MiXCR, keeping a single row per CDR3 protein. Of about 70,000 distinct CDR3 sequences listed, about 30% were seen once; the top ten hold around 27%. The material sequenced was blood, either unsorted or a sorted T cell fraction (not recorded which). The source is a human donor who was either an allogeneic HSCT recipient or a stem cell or donor lymphocyte infusion donor (not recorded which). It is not recorded whose cells these are; they may come from a transplant donor.

This clonotype was counted between two and nine times. The V gene is TRBV4-1, the J gene TRBJ1-2; D perhaps matches TRBD1 (6 bases). The CDR3 spans 15 residues. Deletions cut 3 bases from V and 8 bases from J, with 19 bases between. CDR1 is MGHRA and CDR2 is YSYEKL in the germline V gene. CDR3 protein: CASSQERSLGQGYTF. Here the CDR3 DNA reads TGCGCCAGCAGCCAGGAACGGAGTTTAGGACAGGGCTACACCTTC.

This clonotype showed up just a few times. The rearrangement joins TRBV20-1 to TRBJ2-7, with no clear D. The CDR3 sequence is 14 residues long. V dropped 1 base and J dropped 6 bases, with 16 bases sitting between them. The germline V gene encodes CDR1 DFQATT and CDR2 SNEGSKA (reference sequence). The CDR3 loop is CSARVWNKGFEQYF. The CDR3 DNA is TGCAGTGCTAGAGTTTGGAACAAAGGGTTCGAGCAGTACTTC.

The rearrangement joins TRBV9 to TRBJ1-1; 7 nucleotides agree with TRBD1. CDR1 is SGDLS and CDR2 is YYNGEE in the germline V gene. The CDR3 spans 13 residues. With 3 bases clipped from V and 3 bases from J, the junction kept 2 bases outside the gene matches. Here the CDR3 DNA reads TGTGCCAGCAGCGACGGACAGGACACTGAAGCTTTCTTT. The encoded protein is CASSDGQDTEAFF.

This clonotype turned up a few times. V and J are TRBV5-1 and TRBJ1-1, with TRBD1 identical over 8 bases. There are 14 residues in the CDR3. Germline-derived CDR1 and CDR2 are SGHRS and YFSETQ. J lost 5 bases, V lost 0 bases, and 3 bases had no gene match. CDR3 region: CASSLVQGGTEAFF. The DNA of the CDR3 is TGCGCCAGCAGCTTGGTACAGGGGGGGACTGAAGCTTTCTTT.

This clonotype was found a few times. The chain recombines TRBV11-2 with TRBJ1-4; no clear D. Germline V gene sequence: CDR1 SGHAT, CDR2 FQNNGV. This CDR3 has 15 amino acids. Between the trimmed V and J ends, which lost 2 bases and 4 bases, there was a span of 11 bases. CDR3 nucleotide sequence: TGTGCCAGCAGCTTAAGTCCCTGGGATAATGAAAAACTGTTTTTT. It codes for CASSLSPWDNEKLFF. Variable domain in full (rest from reference TRBV11-2 and TRBJ1-4): EAGVAQSPRYKIIEKRQSVAFWCNPISGHATLYWYQQILGQGPKLLIQFQNNGVVDDSQLPKDRFSAERLKGVDSTLKIQPAKLEDSAVYLCASSLSPWDNEKLFFGSGTQLSVL.

DNA for the CDR3: TGCGCCAGCAGGCCGGGACAGGGGATCAACGAGCAGTACTTC. Its translation is CASRPGQGINEQYF. The chain links TRBV5-1 to TRBJ2-7; 10 nucleotides match TRBD1. The CDR3 contains 14 residues. The germline V gene encodes CDR1 SGHRS and CDR2 YFSETQ. V lost 5 bases, J lost 5 bases, and 7 bases stayed unmatched.

The chain uses TRBV7-3 and TRBJ2-1; no clear D gene. The CDR3 has 17 amino acids. The V end was cut by 0 bases, the J end by 0 bases, with 12 bases between. The germline V gene has CDR1 SGHTA and CDR2 FQGTGA. CDR3 loop: CASSLTFTMSSYNEQFF. The CDR3 bases are TGTGCCAGCAGCTTAACGTTTACTATGAGCTCCTACAATGAGCAGTTCTTC.

The V and J genes are TRBV4-3 and TRBJ1-1; D gene ambiguous. Germline V gene sequence: CDR1 LGHNA, CDR2 YSLEER. V was trimmed by 7 bases and J by 1 base, leaving 16 bases between them. The length of the CDR3 is 15 residues. CDR3: CASKTQMGANTEAFF. The CDR3 DNA follows: TGCGCCAGCAAGACCCAGATGGGAGCGAACACTGAAGCTTTCTTT.

The V and J genes are TRBV6-2 or TRBV6-3 and TRBJ2-7; 8 bases match TRBD1. V dropped 2 bases and J dropped 2; count of bases not matched to a gene: 5. The CDR3 runs 15 residues. The germline CDR1 and CDR2 sequences are MNHEY and SVGEGT. The CDR3 DNA follows: TGTGCCAGCAGTTACCCGGACAGGGCCACCTACGAGCAGTACTTC. Protein sequence: CASSYPDRATYEQYF.

This clonotype was seen a few times. The chain has TRBV12-3 or TRBV12-4 and TRBJ2-4; D unclear. The CDR3 is 13 residues long. Trimming left V 3 bases short and J 4 bases short, with 7 bases between. Written as DNA, the CDR3 is TGTGCCAGCAGTTTCAGGAGTAAAAACATTCAGTACTTC. As protein: CASSFRSKNIQYF.

This clonotype was seen a handful of times. The chain joins TRBV20-1 to TRBJ1-1; D gene unclear. CDR3 size: 14 residues. Germline V gene lookup returns CDR1 DFQATT and CDR2 SNEGSKA (reference sequence). The V and J ends lost 3 bases and 1 base respectively, with 12 bases between them. The CDR3 DNA reads TGCAGTGCTAGTGGGGTCCCCGGGAACACTGAAGCTTTCTTT. It yields the protein CSASGVPGNTEAFF.

Many counts were recorded for this clonotype. The rearrangement links TRBV6-2 or TRBV6-3 to TRBJ1-2, with D maybe TRBD1 (6 bases). The V and J ends lost 6 bases and 2 bases respectively, with 13 bases between them. This CDR3 spans 14 amino acids. From germline, CDR1 is MNHEY and CDR2 SVGEGT. Here the CDR3 reads CASRTPGDNYGYTF. CDR3 coding DNA: TGTGCCAGCAGAACACCAGGGGACAACTATGGCTACACCTTC.

This clonotype has just a few counts. This rearrangement joins TRBV20-1 to TRBJ2-1; 8 positions match TRBD2. Germline V gives CDR1 DFQATT, CDR2 SNEGSKA (reference sequence). With 2 bases clipped from V and 3 bases from J, the junction kept 6 bases outside the gene matches. This CDR3 comprises 15 residues. The CDR3 sequence is CSARKAGVVYNEQFF. The CDR3 bases are TGCAGTGCTAGAAAAGCGGGAGTTGTCTACAATGAGCAGTTCTTC.

This clonotype was detected only a few times. This chain joins TRBV5-1 and TRBJ2-1; TRBD1 aligns across 7 bases. After removal of 0 bases from V and 6 bases from J, the junction contained 3 bases not matched to a gene. Looked up from germline, CDR1 is SGHRS and CDR2 is YFSETQ. This CDR3 has 14 amino acids. As DNA, the CDR3 is TGCGCCAGCAGCTTGGGAGCAGGGGGCAATGAGCAGTTCTTC. Encoded protein: CASSLGAGGNEQFF.

This chain connects TRBV9 to TRBJ2-3; 14 bases are shared with TRBD2. Germline CDR1 SGDLS, CDR2 YYNGEE. Unmatched junction bases numbered 8, after V lost 3 bases and J lost 5 bases. The CDR3 spans 17 residues. The CDR3 nucleotides read TGTGCCAGCAGCGCCCGGACTAGCGGGAGGAGGGGAGATACGCAGTATTTT. Its translation is CASSARTSGRRGDTQYF.

The J gene is TRBJ1-1, the V gene TRBV10-3; 7 bases are shared with TRBD1. V shed 5 bases and J 4 bases; nucleotides not matched to a gene: 19. In germline, CDR1 is ENHRY, CDR2 SYGVKD. This CDR3 comprises 18 residues. The CDR3 DNA is TGTGCCATCAGTTTAATACCGAAACTCAGGGGGGAGGTCACTGAAGCTTTCTTT. Translation: CAISLIPKLRGEVTEAFF.

The gene calls are TRBV27 and TRBJ2-1, with unresolved D. The CDR3 totals 12 residues. Trimming shortened V by 4 bases and J by 9 bases, and 10 bases separated the two germline ends. Germline V lookup: CDR1 MNHEY, CDR2 SMNVEV (reference sequence). CDR3 sequence (DNA): TGTGCCAGCAGTTCCCCTTTGCGTGAGCAGTTCTTC. Translated: CASSSPLREQFF.

This sequence joins TRBV5-1 and TRBJ2-5; D not resolved. V lost 0 bases to trimming and J lost 1 base, with 10 bases between them. The germline V gene has CDR1 SGHRS and CDR2 YFSETQ. The CDR3 totals 15 residues. The DNA for the CDR3 is TGCGCCAGCAGCTTGGTTCTGGACCTCCAAGAGACCCAGTACTTC. Protein: CASSLVLDLQETQYF.

This clonotype has more than one count but fewer than ten. The chain joins TRBV10-3 to TRBJ2-7, with D tentatively TRBD1 (6 bases). Trimming left V 8 bases short and J 4 bases short, with 9 bases between. The CDR3 has 11 residues. The V gene's germline CDR1 is ENHRY and CDR2 SYGVKD. As DNA, the CDR3 is TGTGCCATCGGACAGCCGTACGAGCAGTACTTC. It specifies CAIGQPYEQYF.

This rearrangement joins TRBV7-9 to TRBJ1-4; D not resolved. V was clipped by 4 bases and J by 3 bases, with 12 bases between them. The CDR3 loop spans 15 amino acids. The germline CDR1 and CDR2 sequences are SEHNR and FQNEAQ (reference sequence). In DNA, the CDR3 is TGTGCCAGCAGCTCCCCCTCAGCCGCTAATGAAAAACTGTTTTTT. Translated, it gives CASSSPSAANEKLFF. Drawing the rest from reference TRBV7-9 and TRBJ1-4, the complete variable domain is DTGVSQNPRHKITKRGQNVTFRCDPISEHNRLYWYRQTLGQGPEFLTYFQNEAQLEKSRLLSDRFSAERPKGSFSTLEIQRTEQGDSAMYLCASSSPSAANEKLFFGSGTQLSVL.

This clonotype was counted between two and nine times. The gene calls are TRBV18 and TRBJ1-1; D ambiguous. Trimming stripped 1 base from V and 2 bases from J, with 5 bases between. Germline loops: CDR1 KGHSH, CDR2 LQKENI. The CDR3 totals 13 residues. The CDR3 bases are TGTGCCAGCTCACCACAAACCAACACTGAAGCTTTCTTT. Residues: CASSPQTNTEAFF.

This clonotype was seen only a few times. This rearrangement joins TRBV20-1 to TRBJ2-7; possible D gene TRBD2, 5 bases. Per the germline V gene, CDR1 is DFQATT and CDR2 is SNEGSKA (reference sequence). This CDR3 has 13 residues. V gave up 0 bases and J gave up 3 bases, with 9 bases separating them. CDR3 nucleotides: TGCAGTGCTAGAGAGGACTTCCGCTACGAGCAGTACTTC. Translating gives CSAREDFRYEQYF.

The chain combines TRBV7-9 with TRBJ1-4; the D is unclear. Germline V gives CDR1 SEHNR, CDR2 FQNEAQ (reference sequence). The CDR3 is 12 residues long. V was shortened by 5 bases and J by 4 bases, with 5 bases between the two germline ends. The CDR3 loop is CASSPHNEKLFF. The CDR3 nucleotides are TGTGCCAGCAGCCCTCATAATGAAAAACTGTTTTTT. Drawing the rest from reference TRBV7-9 and TRBJ1-4, the complete variable domain is DTGVSQNPRHKITKRGQNVTFRCDPISEHNRLYWYRQTLGQGPEFLTYFQNEAQLEKSRLLSDRFSAERPKGSFSTLEIQRTEQGDSAMYLCASSPHNEKLFFGSGTQLSVL.

The CDR3 bases are TGCAGTGCTAGAGATGAAGGGAGAGGAGTTAGCTTTGTCAGTGGCTACACCTTC. This codes for CSARDEGRGVSFVSGYTF. This chain links TRBV20-1 with TRBJ1-2; the D is unclear. Trimming shortened V by 0 bases and J by 7 bases, and 27 bases separated the two germline ends. There are 18 residues in the CDR3. Per the germline V gene, CDR1 is DFQATT and CDR2 is SNEGSKA (reference sequence).

This chain joins TRBV5-1 and TRBJ1-1; tentative D call: TRBD1 (6 bases). CDR3 length: 15 residues. V lost 3 bases and J lost 5, with 17 bases in between. Looked up from germline, CDR1 is SGHRS and CDR2 is YFSETQ. The CDR3 DNA follows: TGCGCCAGCAGCTCAACCCAGGGGCGCAAAACTGAAGCTTTCTTT. Amino acids: CASSSTQGRKTEAFF.

This clonotype was counted many times. The chain links TRBV19 to TRBJ2-7; 8 bases agree with TRBD1. Per the germline V gene, CDR1 is LNHDA and CDR2 is SQIVND (reference sequence). The V and J ends lost 3 bases and 3 bases, in that order; junction bases with no gene match: 7. CDR3 length: 15 amino acids. This CDR3 is CASSISTGEVYEQYF. CDR3 DNA: TGTGCCAGTAGTATCTCGACAGGGGAAGTCTACGAGCAGTACTTC. The variable domain in full, completed from reference TRBV19 and TRBJ2-7, reads DGGITQSPKYLFRKEGQNVTLSCEQNLNHDAMYWYRQDPGQGLRLIYYSQIVNDFQKGDIAEGYSVSREKKESFPLTVTSAQKNPTAFYLCASSISTGEVYEQYFGPGTRLTVT.